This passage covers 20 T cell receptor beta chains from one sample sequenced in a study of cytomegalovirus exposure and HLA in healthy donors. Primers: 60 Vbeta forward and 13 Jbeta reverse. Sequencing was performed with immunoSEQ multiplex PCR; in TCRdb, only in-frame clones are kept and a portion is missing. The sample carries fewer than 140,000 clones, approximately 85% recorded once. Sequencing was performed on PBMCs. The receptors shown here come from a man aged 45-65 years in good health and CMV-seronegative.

The CDR3 sequence is CASSPESETQYF. Written as DNA, the CDR3 is TGTGCCAGCTCACCAGAGTCAGAGACCCAGTACTTC. The chain uses TRBV18 and TRBJ2-5, with D uncertain. Germline values: CDR1 KGHSH, CDR2 LQKENI. V was shortened by 2 bases and J by 4 bases, with 5 bases between the two germline ends. There are 12 residues in the CDR3.

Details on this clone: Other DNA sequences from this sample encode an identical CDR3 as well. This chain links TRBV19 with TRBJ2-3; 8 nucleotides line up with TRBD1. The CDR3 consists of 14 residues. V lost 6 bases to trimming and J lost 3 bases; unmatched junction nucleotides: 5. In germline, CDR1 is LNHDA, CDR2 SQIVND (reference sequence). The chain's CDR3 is CASRRTGRTDTQYF. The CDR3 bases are TGTGCCAGTAGGAGGACAGGGCGGACAGATACGCAGTATTTT.

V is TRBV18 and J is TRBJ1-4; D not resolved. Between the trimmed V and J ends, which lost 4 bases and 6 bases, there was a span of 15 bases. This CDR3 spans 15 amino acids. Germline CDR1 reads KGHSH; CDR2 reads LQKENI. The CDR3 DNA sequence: TGTGCCAGCTCACAAGGACTCGGAACAGATGAAAAACTGTTTTTT. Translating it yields CASSQGLGTDEKLFF.

The CDR3 DNA sequence: TGTGCCATAGCCGGGACAGGGGACGAAAAACTGTTTTTT. This encodes CAIAGTGDEKLFF. The V call is TRBV10-3, the J call TRBJ1-4, with TRBD1 identical over 10 bases. The trim removed 9 bases at V and 8 bases at J, leaving 6 bases unmatched. Germline CDR1 and CDR2: ENHRY and SYGVKD. The CDR3 loop spans 13 amino acids.

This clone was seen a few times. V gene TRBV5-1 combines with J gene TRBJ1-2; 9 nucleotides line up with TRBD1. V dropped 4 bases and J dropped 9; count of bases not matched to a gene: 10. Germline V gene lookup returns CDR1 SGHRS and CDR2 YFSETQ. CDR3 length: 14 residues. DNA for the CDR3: TGCGCCAGCAGCGTAAGGCCTGGGACAGGGAGCTACACCTTC. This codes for CASSVRPGTGSYTF.

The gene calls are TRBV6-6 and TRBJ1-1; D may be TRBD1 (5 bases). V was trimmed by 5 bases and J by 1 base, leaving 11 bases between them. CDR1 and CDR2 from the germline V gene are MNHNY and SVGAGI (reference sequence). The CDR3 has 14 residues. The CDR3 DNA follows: TGTGCCAGCAGTACCGGACATCCGAACACTGAAGCTTTCTTT. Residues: CASSTGHPNTEAFF.

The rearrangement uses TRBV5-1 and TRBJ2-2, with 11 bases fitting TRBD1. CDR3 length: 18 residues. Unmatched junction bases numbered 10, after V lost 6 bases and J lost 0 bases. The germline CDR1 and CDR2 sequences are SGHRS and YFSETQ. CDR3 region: CASNRRTGQGANTGELFF. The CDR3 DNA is TGCGCCAGCAACCGGAGGACGGGACAGGGGGCGAACACCGGGGAGCTGTTTTTT.

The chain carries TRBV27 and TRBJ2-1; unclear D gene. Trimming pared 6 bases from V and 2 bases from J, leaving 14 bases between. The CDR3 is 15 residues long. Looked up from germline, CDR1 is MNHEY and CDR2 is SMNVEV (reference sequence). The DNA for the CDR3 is TGTGCCAGCAGAATCACCGAGTACCCCTACAATGAGCAGTTCTTC. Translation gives CASRITEYPYNEQFF.

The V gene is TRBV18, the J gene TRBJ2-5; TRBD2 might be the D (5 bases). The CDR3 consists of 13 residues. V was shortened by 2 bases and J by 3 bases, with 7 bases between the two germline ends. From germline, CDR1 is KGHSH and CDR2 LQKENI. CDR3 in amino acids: CASSPGREETQYF. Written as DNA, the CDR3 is TGTGCCAGCTCACCAGGGAGAGAAGAGACCCAGTACTTC.

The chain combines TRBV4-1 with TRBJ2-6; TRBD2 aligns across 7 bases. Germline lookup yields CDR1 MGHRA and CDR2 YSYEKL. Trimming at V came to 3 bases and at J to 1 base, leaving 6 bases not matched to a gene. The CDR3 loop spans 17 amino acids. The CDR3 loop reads CASSHVGRASGANVLTF. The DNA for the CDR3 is TGCGCCAGCAGCCACGTGGGGAGGGCTTCTGGGGCCAACGTCCTGACTTTC.

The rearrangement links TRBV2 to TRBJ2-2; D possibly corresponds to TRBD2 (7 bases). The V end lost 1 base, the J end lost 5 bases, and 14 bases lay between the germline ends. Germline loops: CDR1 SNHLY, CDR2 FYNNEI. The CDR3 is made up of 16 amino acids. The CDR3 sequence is CASSEDGGAGTGELFF. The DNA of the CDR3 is TGTGCCAGCAGTGAAGATGGGGGGGCGGGAACCGGGGAGCTGTTTTTT.

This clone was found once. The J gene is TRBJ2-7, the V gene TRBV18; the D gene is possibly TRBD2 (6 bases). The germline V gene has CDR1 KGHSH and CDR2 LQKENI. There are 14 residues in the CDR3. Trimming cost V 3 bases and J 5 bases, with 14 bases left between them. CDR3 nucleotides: TGTGCCAGCTCACCCGATGGGGGGTACGACGAGCAGTACTTC. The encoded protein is CASSPDGGYDEQYF. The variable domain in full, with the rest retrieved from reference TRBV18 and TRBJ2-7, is NAGVMQNPRHLVRRRGQEARLRCSPMKGHSHVYWYRQLPEEGLKFMVYLQKENIIDESGMPKERFSAEFPKEGPSILRIQQVVRGDSAAYFCASSPDGGYDEQYFGPGTRLTVT.

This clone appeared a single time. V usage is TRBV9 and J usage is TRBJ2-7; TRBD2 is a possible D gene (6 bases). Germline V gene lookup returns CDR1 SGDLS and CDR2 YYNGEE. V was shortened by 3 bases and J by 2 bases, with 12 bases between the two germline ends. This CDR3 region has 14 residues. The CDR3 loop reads CASSAGEATYEQYF. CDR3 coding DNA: TGTGCCAGCAGCGCCGGGGAGGCTACCTACGAGCAGTACTTC.

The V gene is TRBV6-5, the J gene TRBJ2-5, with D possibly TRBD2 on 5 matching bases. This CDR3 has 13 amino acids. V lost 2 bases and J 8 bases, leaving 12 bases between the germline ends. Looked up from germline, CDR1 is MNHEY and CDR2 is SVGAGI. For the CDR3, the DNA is TGTGCCAGCAGTTACGCGGGCTGGGGTACCCAGTACTTC. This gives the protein CASSYAGWGTQYF.

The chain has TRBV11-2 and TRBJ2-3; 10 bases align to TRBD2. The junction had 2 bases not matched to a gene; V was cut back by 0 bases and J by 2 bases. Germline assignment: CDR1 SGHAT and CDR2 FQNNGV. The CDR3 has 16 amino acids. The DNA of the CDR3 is TGTGCCAGCAGCTTAGAACTAGCGGGGCTCACAGATACGCAGTATTTT. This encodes CASSLELAGLTDTQYF.

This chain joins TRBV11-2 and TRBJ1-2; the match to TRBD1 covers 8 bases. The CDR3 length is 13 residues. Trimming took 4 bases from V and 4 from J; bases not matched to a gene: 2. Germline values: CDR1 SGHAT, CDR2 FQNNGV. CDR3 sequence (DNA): TGTGCCAGCAGCTCCCAGGGGGCCTATGGCTACACCTTC. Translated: CASSSQGAYGYTF.

CDR3 sequence: CAWSRSGRANYGYTF. The CDR3 coding sequence is TGTGCCTGGAGTAGGAGTGGAAGAGCTAACTATGGCTACACCTTC. The rearrangement uses TRBV30 and TRBJ1-2; D ambiguous. The CDR3 is made up of 15 amino acids. Between the trimmed V and J ends, which lost 2 bases and 0 bases, there was a span of 13 bases. Germline-derived CDR1 and CDR2 are GTSNPN and SVGIG (reference sequence).

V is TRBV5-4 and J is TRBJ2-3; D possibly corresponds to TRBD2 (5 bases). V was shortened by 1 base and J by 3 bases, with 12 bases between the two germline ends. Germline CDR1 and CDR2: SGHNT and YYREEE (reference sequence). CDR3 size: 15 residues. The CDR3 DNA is TGTGCCAGCAGCTTGTACGCGGGCAGAACAGATACGCAGTATTTT. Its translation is CASSLYAGRTDTQYF.

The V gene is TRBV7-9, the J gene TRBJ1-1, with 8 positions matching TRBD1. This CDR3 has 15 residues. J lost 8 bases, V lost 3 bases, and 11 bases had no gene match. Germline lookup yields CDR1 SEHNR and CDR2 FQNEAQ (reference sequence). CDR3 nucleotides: TGTGCCAGCAGCTTTCACAGGGGGAGAAGGGGGGAAGCTTTCTTT. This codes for CASSFHRGRRGEAFF.

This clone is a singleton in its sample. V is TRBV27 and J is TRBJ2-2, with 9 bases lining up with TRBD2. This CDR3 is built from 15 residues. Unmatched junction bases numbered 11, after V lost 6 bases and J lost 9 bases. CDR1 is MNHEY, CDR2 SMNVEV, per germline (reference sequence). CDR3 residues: CASSRGTSLSRELFF. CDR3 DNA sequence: TGTGCCAGCAGCCGCGGGACTAGCTTATCCAGGGAGCTGTTTTTT.